Listed below are T cell receptor beta chains from one sample, sequenced in a study of regulatory T cells in long-lasting Graves disease. From the multiplex PCR reads, TCRdb called clonotypes with MiXCR, one entry per CDR3 protein. The sample carries over 650,000 distinct CDR3 sequences, 25% to 35% recorded once. The sample consisted of peripheral blood mononuclear cells (PBMCs), taken when the disease was refractory, from a patient treated with antithyroid drugs. Source of these receptors: a female donor with Graves disease. CDR3s include the opening cysteine and the closing phenylalanine or tryptophan. A D gene is named only where the DNA matches it firmly. The size entry is marked missing in some rows and otherwise reads once, few, many or a size class.

DNA: TGCAGCGCCCGACAGGGTTCCCTTGAAGCTTTCTTT
CDR3: CSARQGSLEAFF
V: TRBV29-1
J: TRBJ1-1
D: TRBD1
size: .

DNA: TGTGCCAGCAGCCCCATTCGGACAGTAGAAGCTTTCTTT
CDR3: CASSPIRTVEAFF
V: TRBV13
J: TRBJ1-1
D: .
size: .

DNA: TGTGCCAGCAGCGCCCGGGACCGCCCGTACGAGCAGTACTTC
CDR3: CASSARDRPYEQYF
V: TRBV11-3
J: TRBJ2-7
D: .
size: many

DNA: TGTGCCAGCAACTCAGGGTGGATTGGCTACACCTTC
CDR3: CASNSGWIGYTF
V: TRBV28
J: TRBJ1-2
D: .
size: .

DNA: TGTGCCAGCAGCTTCCGAAAGATGAACACTGAAGCTTTCTTT
CDR3: CASSFRKMNTEAFF
V: TRBV11-1
J: TRBJ1-1
D: .
size: .

DNA: TGTGCCAGCAGCCTCAAGGGGGCGAACACTGAAGCTTTCTTT
CDR3: CASSLKGANTEAFF
V: TRBV11-2
J: TRBJ1-1
D: TRBD1
size: many

DNA: TGTGCCTGGAGGCAGGGGAGGGGTTCTAACTATGGCTACACCTTC
CDR3: CAWRQGRGSNYGYTF
V: TRBV30
J: TRBJ1-2
D: .
size: .

DNA: TGCAGTGCTAGAGTGCCCGGGACTAGCGGCGAGCAGTACTTC
CDR3: CSARVPGTSGEQYF
V: TRBV20-1
J: TRBJ2-7
D: TRBD2
size: few

DNA: TGCAGTGCTCCCCGGGACAGGGGGCCGGGGGCCAACGTCCTGACTTTC
CDR3: CSAPRDRGPGANVLTF
V: TRBV20-1
J: TRBJ2-6
D: TRBD1
size: once

DNA: TGTGCCAGCAGCCAACGGACAGTGAGCTCCTACGAGCAGTACTTC
CDR3: CASSQRTVSSYEQYF
V: TRBV5-4
J: TRBJ2-7
D: .
size: .

DNA: TGCGCCAGCAGCTTGCAGAGCGGGAGGGCCCCTCGGGAGCTGTTTTTT
CDR3: CASSLQSGRAPRELFF
V: TRBV11-1
J: TRBJ2-2
D: TRBD2
size: .

DNA: TGTGCCAGCAGTCCTCTAGCGGGCGGGGAGCTGTTTTTT
CDR3: CASSPLAGGELFF
V: TRBV6-1
J: TRBJ2-2
D: TRBD2
size: .

DNA: TGCAGTGCTAGCAACGGGAGAGACACCGGGGAGCTGTTTTTT
CDR3: CSASNGRDTGELFF
V: TRBV20-1
J: TRBJ2-2
D: .
size: .

DNA: TGTGCCACCAGCACTCAATACGAGCAGTACTTC
CDR3: CATSTQYEQYF
V: TRBV15
J: TRBJ2-7
D: .
size: few

DNA: TGTGCCAGCAGGGAAACACAGAGCACAGATACGCAGTATTTT
CDR3: CASRETQSTDTQYF
V: TRBV6-2/TRBV6-3
J: TRBJ2-3
D: .
size: .

DNA: TGTGCCAGTAGTATGGCGGGCAGAAGCAATCAGCCCCAGCATTTT
CDR3: CASSMAGRSNQPQHF
V: TRBV19
J: TRBJ1-5
D: .
size: .

DNA: TGCAGCGTCATCTCACAGGGTATCGAGCAGTACTTC
CDR3: CSVISQGIEQYF
V: TRBV29-1
J: TRBJ2-7
D: .
size: .

DNA: TGTGCCAGCAGTCCAACAGGGGTCTGGCACTATGGCTACACCTTC
CDR3: CASSPTGVWHYGYTF
V: TRBV12-3/TRBV12-4
J: TRBJ1-2
D: TRBD1
size: many

DNA: TGCAGTGCTAGAGATACAGGACTAGATTACGAGCAGTACTTC
CDR3: CSARDTGLDYEQYF
V: TRBV20-1
J: TRBJ2-7
D: TRBD2
size: .

DNA: TGTGCCAGCAGCGCCGGGAAAAGGGGGCGGCAAGAGACCCAGTACTTC
CDR3: CASSAGKRGRQETQYF
V: TRBV9
J: TRBJ2-5
D: TRBD1
size: few

DNA: TGTGCCAGCAGCGAACAGAGAGGAAACACCATATATTTT
CDR3: CASSEQRGNTIYF
V: TRBV3-1
J: TRBJ1-3
D: .
size: .

DNA: TGTGCCACCAGCAGCCGTAGCGGGCAAGAGACCCAGTACTTC
CDR3: CATSSRSGQETQYF
V: TRBV15
J: TRBJ2-5
D: TRBD2
size: once

DNA: TGTGCCAGCAGTCGACACTTCTCTGGAAACACCATATATTTT
CDR3: CASSRHFSGNTIYF
V: TRBV7-9
J: TRBJ1-3
D: .
size: .

DNA: TGCGCCAGCAGCTTGGAACAGGGGTGGAACACTGAAGCTTTCTTT
CDR3: CASSLEQGWNTEAFF
V: TRBV5-1
J: TRBJ1-1
D: TRBD1
size: .

DNA: TGTGCCAGCAGTTTGCAGTTCGGGGCGGGGAGCAATCAGCCCCAGCATTTT
CDR3: CASSLQFGAGSNQPQHF
V: TRBV28
J: TRBJ1-5
D: .
size: few

DNA: TGCAGCGTTGTGGGACAGGGCTTCGGCGGGGAGCTGTTTTTT
CDR3: CSVVGQGFGGELFF
V: TRBV29-1
J: TRBJ2-2
D: TRBD1
size: .

DNA: TGTGCCAGTAGTAGAGGGACAGGGGCAACGGCTTATGGCTACACCTTC
CDR3: CASSRGTGATAYGYTF
V: TRBV19
J: TRBJ1-2
D: TRBD1
size: many

DNA: TGTGCCAGCAGCCTCTGGACTAGCGGGAGGGGTTTATTAGGCGAGCAGTACTTC
CDR3: CASSLWTSGRGLLGEQYF
V: TRBV11-2
J: TRBJ2-7
D: TRBD2
size: .

DNA: TGTGCCAGCACCCGGTCGGGGGACCCCTATGGCTACACCTTC
CDR3: CASTRSGDPYGYTF
V: TRBV27
J: TRBJ1-2
D: .
size: .

DNA: TGTGCCAGCAGCTTACAATTGGGACCTAGCAATCAGCCCCAGCATTTT
CDR3: CASSLQLGPSNQPQHF
V: TRBV7-9
J: TRBJ1-5
D: .
size: .

DNA: TGTGCCAGCAGCTTAGCGGCTCTGATGTACCAAGAGACCCAGTACTTC
CDR3: CASSLAALMYQETQYF
V: TRBV7-6
J: TRBJ2-5
D: .
size: few

DNA: TGCAGTGCTAGAGATCCGGGACACCCGCCGGGGGAGCAGTACTTC
CDR3: CSARDPGHPPGEQYF
V: TRBV20-1
J: TRBJ2-7
D: .
size: few

DNA: TGCAGTGCTAGAGAAGGAGTCAGCTATGCAACTAATGAAAAACTGTTTTTT
CDR3: CSAREGVSYATNEKLFF
V: TRBV20-1
J: TRBJ1-4
D: .
size: .

DNA: TGCGCCAGCAGCCAAGAGTCCCGACAGGGGCGCTCCTACGAGCAGTACTTC
CDR3: CASSQESRQGRSYEQYF
V: TRBV4-1
J: TRBJ2-7
D: TRBD1
size: .

DNA: TGTGCCATCAGGGAACCGGACCTAGGGGGAGAGACCCAGTACTTC
CDR3: CAIREPDLGGETQYF
V: TRBV10-3
J: TRBJ2-5
D: .
size: .

DNA: TGCGCCAGCAGCCCTATACCTGACCCCGGTGTGAACACTGAAGCTTTCTTT
CDR3: CASSPIPDPGVNTEAFF
V: TRBV5-1
J: TRBJ1-1
D: .
size: .

DNA: TGTGCCAGTAGTATAGTTGGGACTTACACTGAAGCTTTCTTT
CDR3: CASSIVGTYTEAFF
V: TRBV19
J: TRBJ1-1
D: .
size: few

DNA: TGTGCCAGCAGTGTCCGACCTCTCTACGAGCAGTACTTC
CDR3: CASSVRPLYEQYF
V: TRBV2
J: TRBJ2-7
D: .
size: .

DNA: TGTGCCAGCAGCTTTTTAAAGGACTACGAGCAGTACTTC
CDR3: CASSFLKDYEQYF
V: TRBV7-2
J: TRBJ2-7
D: .
size: .

DNA: TGTGCCAGCAGTACTAAGCCGGGACTAGCGGGAGGAGGGGAGACCCAGTACTTC
CDR3: CASSTKPGLAGGGETQYF
V: TRBV6-1
J: TRBJ2-5
D: TRBD2
size: many

DNA: TGTGCCAGCAGCGTTTCCGGACTTAGCTCCTACGAGCAGTACTTC
CDR3: CASSVSGLSSYEQYF
V: TRBV9
J: TRBJ2-7
D: .
size: few

DNA: TGTGCCAGCAGCGACGGTAGCCAAGAGACCCAGTACTTC
CDR3: CASSDGSQETQYF
V: TRBV6-2/TRBV6-3
J: TRBJ2-5
D: .
size: many

DNA: TGTGCCAGCAGCTTCCGGGCCGCATATGGCTACACCTTC
CDR3: CASSFRAAYGYTF
V: TRBV27
J: TRBJ1-2
D: .
size: many

DNA: TGTGCCAGCAGTTTCCAAAGGTCGCAAGAGACCCAGTACTTC
CDR3: CASSFQRSQETQYF
V: TRBV28
J: TRBJ2-5
D: .
size: many

DNA: TGTGCCAGCACGGACCGACAGGGTAGTCATGAAGCTTTCTTT
CDR3: CASTDRQGSHEAFF
V: TRBV12-3/TRBV12-4
J: TRBJ1-1
D: TRBD1
size: many

DNA: TGTGCCAGCAAAGCACCTAATCAGCCCCAGCATTTT
CDR3: CASKAPNQPQHF
V: TRBV6-1
J: TRBJ1-5
D: .
size: .

DNA: TGTGCCAGCAAAACAGGGCAGGGCGCTGAAGCTTTCTTT
CDR3: CASKTGQGAEAFF
V: TRBV11-2
J: TRBJ1-1
D: .
size: many

DNA: TGTGCCAGCAGTACTAGCGGGAGTGGAGGAAGGGAGCTGTTTTTT
CDR3: CASSTSGSGGRELFF
V: TRBV12-3/TRBV12-4
J: TRBJ2-2
D: TRBD2
size: few

DNA: TGTGCCAGCGGAGTCGTAGGGATAACTAATGAAAAACTGTTTTTT
CDR3: CASGVVGITNEKLFF
V: TRBV6-1
J: TRBJ1-4
D: .
size: few

DNA: TGTGCCAGCAGTTACTCGAATCCAGGGAGCACAGATACGCAGTATTTT
CDR3: CASSYSNPGSTDTQYF
V: TRBV6-5
J: TRBJ2-3
D: .
size: .

DNA: TGTGCCAGCAGCTTAGAATGGAACACCGGGGAGCTGTTTTTT
CDR3: CASSLEWNTGELFF
V: TRBV11-2
J: TRBJ2-2
D: .
size: few

DNA: TGTGCCAGCAGCTTGGAAGACTATAACACCGGGGAGCTGTTTTTT
CDR3: CASSLEDYNTGELFF
V: TRBV5-6
J: TRBJ2-2
D: .
size: .

DNA: TGTGCCAGTAGGCCGGGGACCTATGGCTACACCTTC
CDR3: CASRPGTYGYTF
V: TRBV19
J: TRBJ1-2
D: .
size: .

DNA: TGTGCCAGCAGCTTGTCGACAGGTTCACGTGAGACCCAGTACTTC
CDR3: CASSLSTGSRETQYF
V: TRBV5-6
J: TRBJ2-5
D: .
size: few

DNA: TGTGCCAGCAGTTACGCAGGGCTCTCTGGAAACACCATATATTTT
CDR3: CASSYAGLSGNTIYF
V: TRBV6-2/TRBV6-3
J: TRBJ1-3
D: .
size: .

DNA: TGTGCCAGCAGGCGGACACTCTCCAGGGGGCGGGAAAAACTGTTTTTT
CDR3: CASRRTLSRGREKLFF
V: TRBV13
J: TRBJ1-4
D: TRBD1
size: .

DNA: TGTGCCAGCAGACTGAGCTCTGGAAACACCATATATTTT
CDR3: CASRLSSGNTIYF
V: TRBV28
J: TRBJ1-3
D: .
size: few

DNA: TGTGCTAGTAGTATGGGGTTAAACATTCAGTACTTC
CDR3: CASSMGLNIQYF
V: TRBV12-5
J: TRBJ2-4
D: .
size: .

DNA: TGTGCCAGCAGCCCCCGACTAGCGGAGACCCAGTACTTC
CDR3: CASSPRLAETQYF
V: TRBV11-2
J: TRBJ2-5
D: TRBD2
size: .

DNA: TGTGCCAGCAGCCAACACCAGGGCCCCTATGGCTACACCTTC
CDR3: CASSQHQGPYGYTF
V: TRBV14
J: TRBJ1-2
D: .
size: .